This T cell receptor beta chain was documented in a study of blood T cell repertoires in COVID-19. The overall study: The samples span acute and convalescent COVID-19 from the United States, Italy and Spain. In each case, the material was cDNA or gDNA derived from T cells, B-cell-depleted T cells, or PBMCs.

Under the authors' procedure: Nucleated cell counts were estimated from reference gene primer amplification. Measured with immunoSEQ multiplex PCR; TCRdb has only the in-frame clones, and not every one. V, J and clone size are taken as reported in that table, and D and trimming were inferred from the DNA itself. This table has 65,000 to 80,000 clones, approximately 87% appearing once. The trim removed 3 bases at V and 8 bases at J, leaving 7 bases unmatched. There are 13 residues in the CDR3. Per germline, CDR1 GTSNPN and CDR2 SVGIG (reference sequence). The source material was peripheral blood. The receptor comes from a man aged 50-60 years with active COVID-19. V and J are TRBV30 and TRBJ1-2; 9 bases map to TRBD1. CDR3 DNA: TGTGCCTGGAGACCCGGGACAGGGTCCGGCTACACCTTC. It translates to CAWRPGTGSGYTF.